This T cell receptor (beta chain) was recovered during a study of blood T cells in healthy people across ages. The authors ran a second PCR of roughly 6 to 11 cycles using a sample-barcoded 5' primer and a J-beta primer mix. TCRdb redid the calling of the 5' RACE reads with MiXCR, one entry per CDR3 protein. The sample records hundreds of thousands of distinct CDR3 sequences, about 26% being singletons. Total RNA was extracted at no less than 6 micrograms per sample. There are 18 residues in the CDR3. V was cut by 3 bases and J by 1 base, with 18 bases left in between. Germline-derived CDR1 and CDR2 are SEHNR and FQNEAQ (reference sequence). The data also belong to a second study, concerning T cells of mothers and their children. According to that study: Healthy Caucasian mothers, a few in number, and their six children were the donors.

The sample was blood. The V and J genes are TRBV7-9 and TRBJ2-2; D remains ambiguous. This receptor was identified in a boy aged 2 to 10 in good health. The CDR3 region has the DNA TGTGCCAGCAGCTTCCTTCTAGTCCCCCCTGGGAACACCGGGGAGCTGTTTTTT. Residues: CASSFLLVPPGNTGELFF.